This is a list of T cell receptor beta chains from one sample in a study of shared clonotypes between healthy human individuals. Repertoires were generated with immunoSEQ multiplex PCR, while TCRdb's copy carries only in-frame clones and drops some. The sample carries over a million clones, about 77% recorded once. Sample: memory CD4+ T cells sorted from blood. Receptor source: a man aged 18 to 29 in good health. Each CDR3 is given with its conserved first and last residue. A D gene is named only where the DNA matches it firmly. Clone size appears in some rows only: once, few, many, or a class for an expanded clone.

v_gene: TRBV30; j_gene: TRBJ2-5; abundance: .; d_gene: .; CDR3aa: CAWSNWRGPLSIQETQYF; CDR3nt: TGTGCCTGGAGTAATTGGCGGGGGCCCCTATCGATCCAAGAGACCCAGTACTTC
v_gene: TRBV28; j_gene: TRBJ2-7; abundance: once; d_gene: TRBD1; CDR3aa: CASTLGWTGTYEQYF; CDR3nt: TGTGCCAGCACCCTAGGATGGACAGGCACCTACGAGCAGTACTTC
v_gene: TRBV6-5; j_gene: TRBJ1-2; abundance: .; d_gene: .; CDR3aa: CATNSGYGYTF; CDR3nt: TGTGCCACCAACTCCGGGTATGGCTACACCTTC
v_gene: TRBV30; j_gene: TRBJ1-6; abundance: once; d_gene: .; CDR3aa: CAWSGLGRGRSPLHF; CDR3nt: TGTGCCTGGAGTGGCTTGGGCAGGGGTCGTTCACCCCTCCACTTT
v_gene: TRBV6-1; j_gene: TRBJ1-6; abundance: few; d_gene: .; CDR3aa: CASSETGGVSPLHF; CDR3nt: TGTGCCAGCAGTGAAACAGGAGGAGTTTCACCCCTCCACTTT
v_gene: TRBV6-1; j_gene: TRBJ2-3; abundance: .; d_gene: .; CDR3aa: CASSEAGWGSDTQYF; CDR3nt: TGTGCCAGCAGTGAAGCAGGGTGGGGGAGTGATACGCAGTATTTT
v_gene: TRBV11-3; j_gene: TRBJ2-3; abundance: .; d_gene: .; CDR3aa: CASSLGVTDTQYF; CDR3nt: TGTGCCAGCAGTTTGGGGGTCACAGATACGCAGTATTTT
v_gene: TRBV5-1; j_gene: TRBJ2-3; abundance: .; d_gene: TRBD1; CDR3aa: CASSTRTGDTDTQYF; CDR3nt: TGCGCCAGCAGCACCCGGACAGGGGACACAGATACGCAGTATTTT
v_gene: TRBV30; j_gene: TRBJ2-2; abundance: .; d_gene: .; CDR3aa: CAWKGLAYTGELFF; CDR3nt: TGTGCCTGGAAGGGCCTAGCCTACACCGGGGAGCTGTTTTTT
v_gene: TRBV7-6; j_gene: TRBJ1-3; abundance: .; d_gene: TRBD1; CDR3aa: CASSYGGGGNTIYF; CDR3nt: TGTGCCAGCAGCTATGGAGGGGGCGGAAACACCATATATTTT
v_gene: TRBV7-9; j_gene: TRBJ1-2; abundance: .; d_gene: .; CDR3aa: CATGNYGYTF; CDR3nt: TGTGCTACAGGGAACTATGGCTACACCTTC
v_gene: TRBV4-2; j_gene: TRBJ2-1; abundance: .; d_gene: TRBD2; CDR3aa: CASSQLTSGGITYNEQFF; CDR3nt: TGTGCCAGCAGCCAATTGACTAGCGGGGGGATCACCTACAATGAGCAGTTCTTC
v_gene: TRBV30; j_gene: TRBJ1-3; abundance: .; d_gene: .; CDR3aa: CAWSANSGNTIYF; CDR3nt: TGTGCCTGGAGTGCTAACAGTGGGAACACCATATATTTT
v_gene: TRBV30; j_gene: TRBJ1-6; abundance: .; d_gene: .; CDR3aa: CAWKTSGRPSPLHF; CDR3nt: TGTGCCTGGAAAACGAGCGGGAGGCCTTCACCCCTCCACTTT
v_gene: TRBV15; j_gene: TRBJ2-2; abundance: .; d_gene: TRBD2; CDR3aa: CATSRASGTRNTGELFF; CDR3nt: TGTGCCACCAGCAGAGCCTCCGGGACTAGGAACACCGGGGAGCTGTTTTTT
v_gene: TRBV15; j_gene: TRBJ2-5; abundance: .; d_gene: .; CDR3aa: CATSRGRLGGAVETQYF; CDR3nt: TGTGCCACCAGCAGAGGTCGTCTCGGCGGGGCGGTAGAGACCCAGTACTTC
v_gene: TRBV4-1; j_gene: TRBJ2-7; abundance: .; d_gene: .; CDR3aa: CASSPAGGPSYEQYF; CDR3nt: TGCGCCAGCAGCCCCGCCGGGGGGCCTTCCTACGAGCAGTACTTC